The clone carrying this T cell receptor beta chain has just a few counts. This record belongs to a study of T cell repertoires in aging, cancer and after chemotherapy. At the level of the study: Repeat sampling of healthy donors over several months to years showed clear clonal overlap. Roughly 8.9 million TCR reads were in the whole dataset.

Amplification of TCR beta used genomic DNA extracted from peripheral blood. The CDR3 spans 15 residues. V was clipped by 5 bases and J by 8 bases; unmatched bases: 10. Multiplex touch-down PCR with TRB-A/B primers amplified rearranged V-D-J TRB sequences. Each CDR3 protein gets one entry after TCRdb re-called the multiplex PCR reads with MiXCR. The table records 10,000 to 15,000 distinct CDR3 sequences, roughly 29% of them present only once. The specimen was blood. The source is a human donor in good health. The donor label of this sample is uncertain. The rearrangement uses TRBV12-3 or TRBV12-4 and TRBJ2-3, with TRBD2 matching over 10 bases. CDR3 bases: TGTGCCAGCAGTATACTTAGCGGGGGGTTGGGTACGCAGTATTTT. As protein: CASSILSGGLGTQYF.